This TCR beta chain was retrieved from a study of technical replicates of blood from several donors. V trimming: 4 bases; J trimming: 3 bases; junction bases outside the gene matches: 9. Germline-derived CDR1 and CDR2 are GTSNPN and SVGIG (reference sequence). The CDR3 is made up of 18 amino acids. TCRdb's table, derived via immunoSEQ multiplex PCR, lists solely in-frame clones and lacks some. The profile shows tens of thousands of clones, about 98% of them singletons. The chain couples TRBV30 to TRBJ2-1; TRBD2 aligns across 16 bases. What was sequenced was T cells isolated from PBMCs. The receptor was derived from a human donor in good health. This CDR3 is CAWTTGTSGGAVYNEQFF. The CDR3 DNA reads TGTGCCTGGACCACCGGGACTAGCGGGGGGGCAGTCTACAATGAGCAGTTCTTC.